This TCR beta chain was obtained from a study of blood T cell repertoires in COVID-19. Looking at the study overall: From T cells, B-cell-depleted T cells, or PBMCs came the material, which was cDNA or gDNA.

Per germline, CDR1 SGHTA and CDR2 FQGNSA. Trimming took 5 bases from V and 8 from J; bases not matched to a gene: 12. The CDR3 has 15 residues. Measured with immunoSEQ multiplex PCR; TCRdb has only the in-frame clones, and not every one. The sample records 130,000 or so clones, more than 75% being singletons. This sequence joins TRBV7-2 and TRBJ2-1, with 7 bases matching TRBD1. This sequence originates from a woman aged 45-60 years who had recovered from COVID-19. The sample consisted of peripheral blood. The chain's CDR3 is CASSRRTGPVDEQFF. The DNA for the CDR3 is TGTGCCAGCAGCCGCCGGACAGGCCCAGTGGATGAGCAGTTCTTC.